This T cell receptor (beta chain) was identified in a study of T cells after yellow fever vaccination. The study, taken as a whole, reports: The CD4 compartment and the CD8 compartment contained a small share of clonotypes in common. The bulk population could contribute abundant contaminating clonotypes to FACS-sorted repertoires.

TCRdb passed the 5' RACE reads through MiXCR, listing each CDR3 protein once. Of more than 300,000 distinct CDR3 sequences listed, around 4.4% are singletons. This clonotype occurred many times. Antigen specificity is unknown. The CDR3 covers 15 residues. CDR1 is SGHTA, CDR2 FQGTGA, per germline. V was shortened by 5 bases and J by 5 bases, with 16 bases between the two germline ends. The sequence was obtained from a man aged 18 to 35 who received the YFV17D yellow fever vaccine. The specimen was PBMCs, collected 15 days after the yellow fever booster vaccination. This chain links TRBV7-3 with TRBJ2-1; the D gene is possibly TRBD2 (6 bases). DNA of the CDR3: TGTGCCAGCAGCCCCCTCGGAGGGTCTAACAATGAGCAGTTCTTC. It codes for CASSPLGGSNNEQFF. The full variable domain, in which reference TRBV7-3 and TRBJ2-1 provide the parts outside the CDR3, is GAGVSQTPSNKVTEKGKYVELRCDPISGHTALYWYRQSLGQGPEFLIYFQGTGAADDSGLPNDRFFAVRPEGSVSTLKIQRTERGDSAVYLCASSPLGGSNNEQFFGPGTRLTVL.